The 9 T cell receptor beta chains in this list originate from one sample, sequenced in a study of cytomegalovirus exposure and HLA in healthy donors. 60 Vbeta and 13 Jbeta primers were used in PCR. TCRdb's table, derived via immunoSEQ multiplex PCR, lists solely in-frame clones and lacks some. Among about 150,000 clones listed, approximately 67% were seen once. Sample: PBMCs. The receptors stem from a woman aged 55-70 years in good health and CMV-seronegative.

As to this clone: In the same sample, other DNA sequences code for this CDR3. CDR3 in amino acids: CASSPDRRNTGELFF. CDR3 sequence (DNA): TGTGCCAGCAGCCCGGACAGGCGGAACACCGGGGAGCTGTTTTTT. J is TRBJ2-2 and V is TRBV7-2; 7 bases fit TRBD1. Germline V gene sequence: CDR1 SGHTA, CDR2 FQGNSA. This CDR3 comprises 15 residues. Unmatched junction bases numbered 4, after V lost 5 bases and J lost 1 base.

The table lists this clone with a count of one. This chain connects TRBV7-8 to TRBJ2-1, with 9 bases that match TRBD1. This CDR3 is 13 amino acids long. Germline loops: CDR1 SGHVS, CDR2 FQNEAQ. V gave up 1 base and J gave up 14 bases; unmatched junction bases: 6. For the CDR3, the DNA is TGTGCCAGCAGCTTAGGGGGGTGGACAGGGGAGTTCTTC. Encoded protein: CASSLGGWTGEFF.

This sequence joins TRBV5-4 and TRBJ1-2; TRBD1 aligns across 8 bases. This CDR3 region has 12 residues. The germline V gene encodes CDR1 SGHNT and CDR2 YYREEE (reference sequence). V was pared by 4 bases and J by 5 bases, with 1 base of the junction left unmatched. The CDR3, as DNA: TGTGCCAGCAGCCGACAGGGGTATGGCTACACCTTC. Its translation: CASSRQGYGYTF.

The chain carries TRBV5-3 and TRBJ2-3, with 9 bases aligning to TRBD2. TRBV5-3 is known as an ORF, though its function is uncertain. The CDR3 sequence is 17 residues long. The V gene end was trimmed by 0 bases and the J gene end by 6 bases; junction bases not matched to a gene: 11. CDR3: CARSLAVASGTGDTQYF. CDR3 nucleotide sequence: TGTGCCAGAAGCTTGGCCGTCGCTAGCGGGACCGGTGATACGCAGTATTTT.

The genes are TRBV18 and TRBJ1-2; 7 nucleotides line up with TRBD1. CDR3 size: 14 residues. CDR1 is KGHSH and CDR2 is LQKENI in the germline V gene. With 2 bases clipped from V and 3 bases from J, the junction kept 3 bases outside the gene matches. This chain's CDR3 is CASSPEGADYGYTF. The CDR3 coding sequence is TGTGCCAGCTCACCAGAGGGGGCGGACTATGGCTACACCTTC. The whole variable domain, filled in from reference TRBV18 and TRBJ1-2, reads NAGVMQNPRHLVRRRGQEARLRCSPMKGHSHVYWYRQLPEEGLKFMVYLQKENIIDESGMPKERFSAEFPKEGPSILRIQQVVRGDSAAYFCASSPEGADYGYTFGSGTRLTVV.

This clone was recorded once. The rearrangement links TRBV5-3 to TRBJ2-2; TRBD2 matches at 8 bases. TRBV5-3 is given ORF status, its function remaining uncertain. The junction had 5 bases not matched to a gene; V was cut back by 0 bases and J by 1 base. The CDR3 spans 17 residues. Written as DNA, the CDR3 is TGTGCCAGAAGCTTGGTACAGCGGGGGATGAACACCGGGGAGCTGTTTTTT. It encodes CARSLVQRGMNTGELFF.

This clone was recorded a few times. The chain carries TRBV2 and TRBJ2-5; D is possibly TRBD2 (5 bases). V shed 5 bases and J shed 5 bases, with 15 bases lying between them. Germline-derived CDR1 and CDR2 are SNHLY and FYNNEI. This CDR3 has 14 residues. The CDR3 protein is CASSPGILSETQYF. The CDR3 DNA is TGTGCCAGCAGTCCGGGAATTCTTAGTGAGACCCAGTACTTC.

The chain couples TRBV18 to TRBJ2-2; the match to TRBD1 covers 9 bases. The germline V gene has CDR1 KGHSH and CDR2 LQKENI. The V and J ends lost 3 bases and 5 bases, in that order; junction bases with no gene match: 4. There are 15 residues in the CDR3. The DNA for the CDR3 is TGTGCCAGCTCACCGGGGACAGGGAGTACCGGGGAGCTGTTTTTT. Amino acids: CASSPGTGSTGELFF.

The chain combines TRBV18 with TRBJ2-7, with D possibly being TRBD1 (6 bases). Deletions cut 2 bases from V and 2 bases from J, with 10 bases between. This CDR3 contains 14 residues. Germline CDR1 and CDR2: KGHSH and LQKENI. The CDR3 here is CASSPMTGAYEQYF. CDR3 coding DNA: TGTGCCAGCTCACCAATGACAGGCGCCTACGAGCAGTACTTC.